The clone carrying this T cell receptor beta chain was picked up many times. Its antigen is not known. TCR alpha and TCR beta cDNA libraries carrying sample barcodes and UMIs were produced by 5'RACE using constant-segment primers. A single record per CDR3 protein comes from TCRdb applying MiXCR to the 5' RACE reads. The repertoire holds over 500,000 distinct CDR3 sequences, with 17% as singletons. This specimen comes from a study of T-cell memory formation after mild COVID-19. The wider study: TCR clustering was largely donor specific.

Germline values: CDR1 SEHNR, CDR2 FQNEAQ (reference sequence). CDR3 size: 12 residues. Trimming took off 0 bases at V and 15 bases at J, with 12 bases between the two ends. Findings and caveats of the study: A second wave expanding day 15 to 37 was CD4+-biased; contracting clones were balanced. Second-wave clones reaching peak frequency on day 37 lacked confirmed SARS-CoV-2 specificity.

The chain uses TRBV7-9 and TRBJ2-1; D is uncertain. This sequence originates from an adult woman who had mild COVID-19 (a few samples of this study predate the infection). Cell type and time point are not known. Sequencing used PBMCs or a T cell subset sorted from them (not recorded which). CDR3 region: CASSLAPQVRFF. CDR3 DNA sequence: TGTGCCAGCAGCTTAGCGCCGCAGGTTAGGTTCTTC.